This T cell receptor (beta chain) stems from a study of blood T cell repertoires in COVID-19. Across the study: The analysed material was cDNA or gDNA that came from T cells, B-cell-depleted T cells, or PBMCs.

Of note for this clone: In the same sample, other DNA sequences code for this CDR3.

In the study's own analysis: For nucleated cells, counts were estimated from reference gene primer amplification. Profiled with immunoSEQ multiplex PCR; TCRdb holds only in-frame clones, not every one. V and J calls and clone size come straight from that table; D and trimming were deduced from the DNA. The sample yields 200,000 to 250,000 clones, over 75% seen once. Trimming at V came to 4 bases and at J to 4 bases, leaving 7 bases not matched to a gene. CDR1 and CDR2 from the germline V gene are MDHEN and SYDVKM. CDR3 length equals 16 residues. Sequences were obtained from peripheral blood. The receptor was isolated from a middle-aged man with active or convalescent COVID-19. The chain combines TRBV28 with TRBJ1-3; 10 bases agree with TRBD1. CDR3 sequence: CASSSPGQGTGNTIYF. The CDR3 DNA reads TGTGCCAGCAGTTCGCCGGGACAGGGGACAGGAAACACCATATATTTT. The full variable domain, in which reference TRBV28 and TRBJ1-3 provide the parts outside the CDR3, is DVKVTQSSRYLVKRTGEKVFLECVQDMDHENMFWYRQDPGLGLRLIYFSYDVKMKEKGDIPEGYSVSREKKERFSLILESASTNQTSMYLCASSSPGQGTGNTIYFGEGSWLTVV.